A selection of T cell receptor beta chains follows, all from one sample in a study of identifying expanded T cells in peripheral blood. Libraries were prepared by immunoSEQ multiplex PCR; TCRdb keeps only in-frame clonotypes and omits some of them. The sample gives over 75,000 clones, about nine tenths of which show up once; 4% to 4.5% is in the top ten. The source material was blood. These TCRs come from a person between 18 and 75 years old in good health. Both conserved end residues are part of each CDR3. Fields, in order: V gene, D gene, J gene, clone size, CDR3 protein, CDR3 DNA. A D gene is named only where the DNA matches it firmly. Size is omitted from some rows. Given values are once, few, many or a class for expanded clones.

v_gene: TRBV7-9; d_gene: -; j_gene: TRBJ2-1; abundance: -; CDR3aa: CASILSQGLVYNEQFF; CDR3nt: TGTGCCAGCATCCTCTCCCAAGGACTCGTCTACAATGAGCAGTTCTTC
v_gene: TRBV27; d_gene: TRBD1; j_gene: TRBJ1-6; abundance: -; CDR3aa: CASGQGARGSPLHF; CDR3nt: TGTGCCAGTGGACAGGGGGCCCGTGGGTCACCCCTCCACTTT
v_gene: TRBV14; d_gene: TRBD2; j_gene: TRBJ2-1; abundance: -; CDR3aa: CASSQVGAGGYNEQFF; CDR3nt: TGTGCCAGCAGCCAAGTCGGAGCGGGAGGTTACAATGAGCAGTTCTTC
v_gene: TRBV11-3; d_gene: -; j_gene: TRBJ2-2; abundance: -; CDR3aa: CASSLEWGSSRSGELFF; CDR3nt: TGTGCCAGCAGCTTGGAATGGGGGTCCAGTAGGTCCGGGGAGCTGTTTTTT
v_gene: TRBV7-9; d_gene: -; j_gene: TRBJ2-2; abundance: -; CDR3aa: CASSFKNTGELFF; CDR3nt: TGTGCCAGCAGCTTTAAGAACACCGGGGAGCTGTTTTTT
v_gene: TRBV7-8; d_gene: -; j_gene: TRBJ1-5; abundance: -; CDR3aa: CASSLEGASSNQPQHF; CDR3nt: TGTGCCAGCAGCTTAGAAGGGGCCTCCAGCAATCAGCCCCAGCATTTT
v_gene: TRBV10-1; d_gene: TRBD2; j_gene: TRBJ2-3; abundance: -; CDR3aa: CASSDGAGVTDTQYF; CDR3nt: TGCGCCAGCAGTGATGGGGCGGGGGTCACAGATACGCAGTATTTT
v_gene: TRBV19; d_gene: TRBD2; j_gene: TRBJ2-3; abundance: -; CDR3aa: CASSTGPSGGFTDTQYF; CDR3nt: TGTGCCAGTAGCACGGGGCCTAGCGGGGGATTTACAGATACGCAGTATTTT
v_gene: TRBV7-2; d_gene: -; j_gene: TRBJ2-5; abundance: few; CDR3aa: CASSLSLGDLGAQYF; CDR3nt: TGTGCCAGCAGCTTATCCCTGGGGGACCTGGGGGCCCAGTACTTC
v_gene: TRBV11-1; d_gene: TRBD1; j_gene: TRBJ2-7; abundance: once; CDR3aa: CASSLPVRDRVAYEQYF; CDR3nt: TGTGCCAGCAGCTTACCAGTCCGGGACAGGGTTGCCTACGAGCAGTACTTC
v_gene: TRBV30; d_gene: TRBD2; j_gene: TRBJ2-3; abundance: -; CDR3aa: CAWSPTGLAATDTQYF; CDR3nt: TGTGCCTGGAGCCCCACCGGACTAGCGGCCACAGATACGCAGTATTTT
v_gene: TRBV11-2; d_gene: -; j_gene: TRBJ2-3; abundance: few; CDR3aa: CASSYPTNTQYF; CDR3nt: TGTGCCAGCAGCTACCCTACAAATACGCAGTATTTT
v_gene: TRBV7-9; d_gene: -; j_gene: TRBJ2-1; abundance: -; CDR3aa: CASSSRQEYNEQFF; CDR3nt: TGTGCCAGCAGCAGTCGACAGGAGTACAATGAGCAGTTCTTC
v_gene: TRBV7-3; d_gene: -; j_gene: TRBJ2-7; abundance: -; CDR3aa: CASSLYGGAYEQYF; CDR3nt: TGTGCCAGCAGCTTATACGGGGGAGCCTACGAGCAGTACTTC
v_gene: TRBV5-5; d_gene: -; j_gene: TRBJ1-6; abundance: -; CDR3aa: CASTRDDNSPLHF; CDR3nt: TGTGCCAGCACGAGAGATGATAATTCACCCCTCCACTTT
v_gene: TRBV5-5; d_gene: -; j_gene: TRBJ1-5; abundance: -; CDR3aa: CASKGGGSNQPQHF; CDR3nt: TGTGCCAGCAAGGGGGGAGGGAGCAATCAGCCCCAGCATTTT
v_gene: TRBV28; d_gene: TRBD2; j_gene: TRBJ2-2; abundance: -; CDR3aa: CASSPGLAGGGELFF; CDR3nt: TGTGCCAGCAGTCCCGGACTAGCGGGGGGCGGGGAGCTGTTTTTT
v_gene: TRBV10-3; d_gene: TRBD2; j_gene: TRBJ2-2; abundance: -; CDR3aa: CAGQDGLGGTGELFF; CDR3nt: TGTGCCGGGCAGGACGGACTAGGAGGCACCGGGGAGCTGTTTTTT
v_gene: TRBV2; d_gene: -; j_gene: TRBJ2-5; abundance: -; CDR3aa: CASSGGRAQTQYF; CDR3nt: TGTGCCAGCAGTGGTGGCCGGGCGCAGACCCAGTACTTC
v_gene: TRBV18; d_gene: -; j_gene: TRBJ1-2; abundance: -; CDR3aa: CASSPSGGKGHNYGYTF; CDR3nt: TGTGCCAGCTCACCCTCTGGGGGAAAGGGGCACAACTATGGCTACACCTTC
v_gene: TRBV30; d_gene: -; j_gene: TRBJ1-4; abundance: -; CDR3aa: CASGGEPATNEKLFF; CDR3nt: TGTGCCTCGGGGGGGGAACCAGCAACTAATGAAAAACTGTTTTTT
v_gene: TRBV2; d_gene: -; j_gene: TRBJ1-3; abundance: -; CDR3aa: CASRTGTSGNTIYF; CDR3nt: TGTGCCAGCAGGACCGGGACCTCTGGAAACACCATATATTTT
v_gene: TRBV30; d_gene: TRBD1; j_gene: TRBJ2-7; abundance: -; CDR3aa: CAWSAGTGPSYEQYF; CDR3nt: TGTGCCTGGAGTGCTGGGACAGGGCCCTCCTACGAGCAGTACTTC
v_gene: TRBV10-1; d_gene: -; j_gene: TRBJ2-5; abundance: -; CDR3aa: CASSEQVYETQYF; CDR3nt: TGCGCCAGCAGTGAGCAGGTTTACGAGACCCAGTACTTC
v_gene: TRBV4-1; d_gene: TRBD2; j_gene: TRBJ2-7; abundance: -; CDR3aa: CASSPLAGGSSYEQYF; CDR3nt: TGCGCCAGCAGCCCTCTAGCGGGAGGTAGCTCCTACGAGCAGTACTTC
v_gene: TRBV5-1; d_gene: TRBD2; j_gene: TRBJ2-6; abundance: -; CDR3aa: CASSLYPSGGSSGANVLTF; CDR3nt: TGCGCCAGCAGCTTGTATCCCTCCGGGGGGAGCTCTGGGGCCAACGTCCTGACTTTC
v_gene: TRBV9; d_gene: TRBD2; j_gene: TRBJ2-3; abundance: once; CDR3aa: CASSVEPSGGVTDTQYF; CDR3nt: TGTGCCAGCAGCGTAGAGCCTAGCGGGGGTGTCACAGATACGCAGTATTTT
v_gene: TRBV6-5; d_gene: -; j_gene: TRBJ1-1; abundance: -; CDR3aa: CASSTGGPEAFF; CDR3nt: TGTGCCAGCAGCACCGGGGGGCCTGAAGCTTTCTTT
v_gene: TRBV7-2; d_gene: -; j_gene: TRBJ2-5; abundance: -; CDR3aa: CASSKWASQETQYF; CDR3nt: TGTGCCAGCAGCAAATGGGCCTCACAAGAGACCCAGTACTTC
v_gene: TRBV19; d_gene: TRBD2; j_gene: TRBJ2-7; abundance: -; CDR3aa: CASSTRPTSGRGYEQYF; CDR3nt: TGTGCCAGTAGTACCCGCCCGACTAGCGGGAGGGGGTACGAGCAGTACTTC
v_gene: TRBV5-1; d_gene: TRBD2; j_gene: TRBJ2-1; abundance: -; CDR3aa: CASSLDGLAGNEQFF; CDR3nt: TGCGCCAGCAGCTTGGATGGACTAGCGGGAAATGAGCAGTTCTTC
v_gene: TRBV14; d_gene: TRBD2; j_gene: TRBJ2-5; abundance: -; CDR3aa: CASSRLWTSSAETQYF; CDR3nt: TGTGCCAGCAGCCGCCTTTGGACTAGTAGCGCGGAGACCCAGTACTTC
v_gene: TRBV30; d_gene: -; j_gene: TRBJ1-4; abundance: -; CDR3aa: CAWRGGPFNEKLFF; CDR3nt: TGTGCCTGGAGGGGAGGACCGTTTAATGAAAAACTGTTTTTT
v_gene: TRBV5-8; d_gene: TRBD1; j_gene: TRBJ2-3; abundance: -; CDR3aa: CASSLQGSTDTQYF; CDR3nt: TGTGCCAGCAGCCTACAGGGGAGCACAGATACGCAGTATTTT
v_gene: TRBV5-1; d_gene: TRBD2; j_gene: TRBJ2-5; abundance: -; CDR3aa: CASSFGAGSRQTQYF; CDR3nt: TGCGCCAGCAGCTTCGGAGCGGGGAGTCGACAGACCCAGTACTTC